A selection of T cell receptor beta chains follows, all from one sample in a study of blood T cell repertoires in COVID-19. Measured with immunoSEQ multiplex PCR; TCRdb has only the in-frame clones, and not every one. Among approximately 120,000 clones listed, roughly 86% were seen once. Sequenced input: peripheral blood. The receptors here all came from a human donor in a cohort sampled during active COVID-19. CDR3s include the opening cysteine and the closing phenylalanine or tryptophan. Fields, in order: CDR3 protein, CDR3 length, clone size, V gene. Part of the rows lack a size; the others show once, few, many or a class for expanded clones.

CDR3aa: CASSLQQMNTEAFF; len: 14; abundance: once; v_gene: TRBV7-8
CDR3aa: CASSQGPAGDTQYF; len: 14; abundance: -; v_gene: TRBV4-1
CDR3aa: CASSETHQETQYF; len: 13; abundance: -; v_gene: TRBV6-1
CDR3aa: CASSYRRQDEQFF; len: 13; abundance: -; v_gene: TRBV7-7
CDR3aa: CASSQDSGGLAQPQHF; len: 16; abundance: -; v_gene: TRBV4-3
CDR3aa: CASSSRDSSYNEQFF; len: 15; abundance: -; v_gene: TRBV19
CDR3aa: CASSQDPGTSGYNEQFF; len: 17; abundance: -; v_gene: TRBV4-1
CDR3aa: CASSGAVLGTEAFF; len: 14; abundance: -; v_gene: TRBV9
CDR3aa: CASSLERQISSYEQYF; len: 16; abundance: -; v_gene: TRBV13
CDR3aa: CASSTSGRAGNEQFF; len: 15; abundance: -; v_gene: TRBV7-3
CDR3aa: CASRWTGNTGELFF; len: 14; abundance: few; v_gene: TRBV2
CDR3aa: CASSQTGGGTEAFF; len: 14; abundance: -; v_gene: TRBV3-1/TRBV3-2
CDR3aa: CASRSASTQFF; len: 11; abundance: -; v_gene: TRBV6-5
CDR3aa: CASSQDMGTPNEQYF; len: 15; abundance: few; v_gene: TRBV4-1
CDR3aa: CSAHGGEKLFF; len: 11; abundance: -; v_gene: TRBV20-1
CDR3aa: CASSLANEQYF; len: 11; abundance: -; v_gene: TRBV5-1
CDR3aa: CASSQGSDTEAFF; len: 13; abundance: -; v_gene: TRBV19
CDR3aa: CASSLTSGSYEQYF; len: 14; abundance: -; v_gene: TRBV19
CDR3aa: CSASLAGTYEQYF; len: 13; abundance: -; v_gene: TRBV20-1
CDR3aa: CASSVQGQFSYNEQFF; len: 16; abundance: -; v_gene: TRBV9
CDR3aa: CASSYRPGAGAGELFF; len: 16; abundance: -; v_gene: TRBV6-2/TRBV6-3
CDR3aa: CASSFQRTGSGNTIYF; len: 16; abundance: -; v_gene: TRBV28
CDR3aa: CASSLPTGNGYEQYF; len: 15; abundance: -; v_gene: TRBV5-1
CDR3aa: CASSPTGRFNEKLFF; len: 15; abundance: once; v_gene: TRBV19
CDR3aa: CASSLARGQGRYGYTF; len: 16; abundance: -; v_gene: TRBV5-6
CDR3aa: CASSRGQGGQETQYF; len: 15; abundance: -; v_gene: TRBV16
CDR3aa: CSVAIFGTENTEAFF; len: 15; abundance: once; v_gene: TRBV29-1
CDR3aa: CASRGAQRGEQETQYF; len: 16; abundance: once; v_gene: TRBV6-6
CDR3aa: CASSVSWDSSYEQYF; len: 15; abundance: once; v_gene: TRBV7-9
CDR3aa: CASSPNREEDNEQFF; len: 15; abundance: -; v_gene: TRBV5-6
CDR3aa: CASSNRDRNEQYF; len: 13; abundance: -; v_gene: TRBV12-3/TRBV12-4
CDR3aa: CASILAIETQYF; len: 12; abundance: once; v_gene: TRBV6-5
CDR3aa: CASSAESGLPTGELFF; len: 16; abundance: many; v_gene: TRBV2
CDR3aa: CASSLWTSGSTGELFF; len: 16; abundance: -; v_gene: TRBV7-3
CDR3aa: CAWSSERTSGNGANVLTF; len: 18; abundance: -; v_gene: TRBV30
CDR3aa: CASSHGGGGETQYF; len: 14; abundance: -; v_gene: TRBV6-5
CDR3aa: CASSLDAVNGEQFF; len: 14; abundance: -; v_gene: TRBV11-3
CDR3aa: CASSAGVENEQFF; len: 13; abundance: -; v_gene: TRBV12-3/TRBV12-4
CDR3aa: CAISGTSGTADTQYF; len: 15; abundance: once; v_gene: TRBV10-3
CDR3aa: CASSHADRGLGGYTF; len: 15; abundance: -; v_gene: TRBV3-1/TRBV3-2
CDR3aa: CASSEGLGSWYEQYF; len: 15; abundance: -; v_gene: TRBV2
CDR3aa: CASSLLSGPYEQYF; len: 14; abundance: many; v_gene: TRBV7-3
CDR3aa: CASRYEDFAYEQYF; len: 14; abundance: -; v_gene: TRBV10-3
CDR3aa: CASSHRDSGEKLFF; len: 14; abundance: -; v_gene: TRBV5-1
CDR3aa: CASSLTSAGFGYTF; len: 14; abundance: -; v_gene: TRBV7-2
CDR3aa: CSVDPQGTVSRYTEAFF; len: 17; abundance: -; v_gene: TRBV29-1
CDR3aa: CASSQGWTSGRNEQFF; len: 16; abundance: -; v_gene: TRBV14
CDR3aa: CASSPGLGGGPGETQYF; len: 17; abundance: -; v_gene: TRBV5-1
CDR3aa: CASIPLVAGASTDTQYF; len: 17; abundance: -; v_gene: TRBV27
CDR3aa: CASSSRTGGEQFF; len: 13; abundance: -; v_gene: TRBV7-2
CDR3aa: CASSLREGYEQYF; len: 13; abundance: -; v_gene: TRBV19
CDR3aa: CASSEAGTGLYSPLHF; len: 16; abundance: -; v_gene: TRBV6-1
CDR3aa: CASSQSPERQETQYF; len: 15; abundance: -; v_gene: TRBV23-1